These 25 T cell receptor beta chains originate from one sample sequenced in a study of T-cell reconstitution after alpha-beta-depleted transplantation in children. General observations from the study: There were reportedly several hundred expanded graft clones from which alpha-beta T cells came about two months after transplant.

The library targeted TCRbeta and was prepared with unique molecular identifiers. TCRdb processed the PCR reads anew with MiXCR; each CDR3 protein has one entry. This sample has approximately 34,000 distinct CDR3 sequences, with about 6.8% found just once. Antigens for these TCRs are unknown. The sample in question was peripheral blood, obtained 60 days after TCRalphabeta/CD19-depleted stem cell transplant. These receptors originate from a child less than two years old who had a stem cell transplant for acute myeloid leukemia, so the T cells may come from the graft donor.

This clonotype was counted at least ten times. This chain connects TRBV20-1 to TRBJ2-7, with 9 positions matching TRBD2. The V gene end was trimmed by 4 bases and the J gene end by 11 bases; junction bases not matched to a gene: 3. CDR1 is DFQATT, CDR2 SNEGSKA, per germline (reference sequence). This CDR3 has 10 residues. The DNA of the CDR3 is TGCAGTGCTACCGCGGGGGGGGAGTACTTC. Translated, it gives CSATAGGEYF.

This clonotype came up many times. The rearrangement uses TRBV5-1 and TRBJ2-7; no clear D gene. V was clipped by 1 base and J by 2 bases, with 10 bases between them. Germline V gene sequence: CDR1 SGHRS, CDR2 YFSETQ. The CDR3 length is 14 residues. CDR3 in amino acids: CASSLIQQTYEQYF. In DNA, the CDR3 is TGCGCCAGCAGCTTGATCCAGCAAACCTACGAGCAGTACTTC.

This clonotype was seen only once. This chain links TRBV28 with TRBJ2-3; 7 nucleotides match TRBD2. CDR1 and CDR2 (germline): MDHEN, SYDVKM. CDR3 size: 15 residues. The V segment lost 3 bases and the J segment 2 bases; nucleotides outside the gene matches: 5. The CDR3 DNA follows: TGTGCCAGCAGTTTCTCAGCGGGGATCACAGATACGCAGTATTTT. This gives the protein CASSFSAGITDTQYF.

This clonotype was observed many times. The chain couples TRBV27 to TRBJ2-6, with 9 bases lining up with TRBD2. V gave up 3 bases and J gave up 0 bases; unmatched junction bases: 6. The CDR3 is made up of 18 amino acids. Germline V CDR1 and CDR2: MNHEY, SMNVEV (reference sequence). As DNA, the CDR3 is TGTGCCAGCAGTTTCATAGCGGGAGCCTCCTCTGGGGCCAACGTCCTGACTTTC. It specifies CASSFIAGASSGANVLTF.

Many counts were recorded for this clonotype. The rearrangement joins TRBV20-1 to TRBJ2-1; 8 nucleotides align to TRBD2. CDR3 length: 15 amino acids. CDR1 and CDR2 from the germline V gene are DFQATT and SNEGSKA (reference sequence). V lost 5 bases, J lost 4 bases, and 10 bases stayed unmatched. CDR3 sequence reads: CSASGRGGFYNEQFF. The CDR3 coding sequence is TGCAGTGCTTCCGGTCGGGGGGGGTTTTACAATGAGCAGTTCTTC.

This clonotype has ten or more counts. This chain links TRBV4-1 with TRBJ1-1; TRBD1 agrees at 7 bases. The CDR3 has 14 amino acids. With V trimmed by 1 base and J by 5 bases, 4 bases remained unmatched. Germline lookup yields CDR1 MGHRA and CDR2 YSYEKL. DNA of the CDR3: TGCGCCAGCAGCCAAGTACAGGGGAAAACTGAAGCTTTCTTT. Translated: CASSQVQGKTEAFF.

This clonotype was seen repeatedly, ten times or more. The chain links TRBV7-9 to TRBJ2-4; TRBD1 is a possible D gene (6 bases). The V end lost 5 bases, the J end lost 9 bases, and 17 bases lay between the germline ends. The length of the CDR3 is 14 residues. Germline V lookup: CDR1 SEHNR, CDR2 FQNEAQ (reference sequence). In DNA form, the CDR3 reads TGTGCCAGCAGCGGCCGACAGGTTGGCGCCATTCAGTACTTC. It specifies CASSGRQVGAIQYF.

This clonotype was observed many times. This chain uses TRBV20-1 with TRBJ2-1, with TRBD2 matching 8 bases. The CDR3 has 13 amino acids. Losses at the gene ends were 6 bases for V and 7 bases for J; bases not matched to a gene: 8. CDR1 DFQATT and CDR2 SNEGSKA come from the germline V gene (reference sequence). Written as DNA, the CDR3 is TGCAGTGCCTGGACTAGCAGTTGGAATGAGCAGTTCTTC. This encodes CSAWTSSWNEQFF.

The chain couples TRBV30 to TRBJ2-7; the D is unclear. Germline CDR1 and CDR2: GTSNPN and SVGIG (reference sequence). The CDR3 is 12 amino acids. V dropped 2 bases and J dropped 2 bases, with 7 bases sitting between them. The DNA of the CDR3 is TGTGCCTGGAGTTATGGTGCCTACGAGCAGTACTTC. Its translation is CAWSYGAYEQYF.

The table lists this clonotype with many counts. V usage is TRBV7-9 and J usage is TRBJ2-3; perhaps TRBD2 as D (5 bases). Germline V gives CDR1 SEHNR, CDR2 FQNEAQ (reference sequence). The V end lost 2 bases, the J end lost 5 bases, and 17 bases lay between the germline ends. The CDR3 spans 16 residues. CDR3 bases: TGTGCCAGCAGCTTACAATCGGGGTACCCGCAAGATACGCAGTATTTT. Its protein product is CASSLQSGYPQDTQYF.

This clonotype was counted at least ten times. The chain carries TRBV11-1 and TRBJ2-5; a weak D match, TRBD1 (5 bases). Deletions cut 4 bases from V and 6 bases from J, with 9 bases between. The length of the CDR3 is 12 residues. CDR1 SGHAT and CDR2 FQDESV come from the germline V gene (reference sequence). The chain's CDR3 is CASSSGKQTQYF. CDR3 coding DNA: TGTGCCAGCAGCTCAGGGAAACAGACCCAGTACTTC.

This clonotype was detected ten times or more. This CDR3 is CASSQEGLAGGPRETQYF. In DNA, the CDR3 is TGTGCCAGCAGCCAAGAGGGACTAGCGGGGGGGCCGAGAGAGACCCAGTACTTC. The chain recombines TRBV3-1 with TRBJ2-5; 16 positions agree with TRBD2. In germline, CDR1 is LGHDT, CDR2 YNNKEL (reference sequence). Unmatched junction bases numbered 5, after V lost 0 bases and J lost 4 bases. The CDR3 length is 18 residues.

This clonotype was observed at least ten times. The chain joins TRBV6-2 or TRBV6-3 to TRBJ1-5; D may be TRBD1 (6 bases). This CDR3 is built from 13 residues. The germline V gene encodes CDR1 MNHEY and CDR2 SVGEGT. Trimming left V 5 bases short and J 5 bases short, with 10 bases between. The CDR3 sequence: CASSKGGDQPQHF. The CDR3 region has the DNA TGTGCCAGCAGTAAGGGGGGGGATCAGCCCCAGCATTTT.

This clonotype has ten or more counts. The gene calls are TRBV7-8 and TRBJ2-5, with D possibly being TRBD2 (6 bases). Per germline, CDR1 SGHVS and CDR2 FQNEAQ. CDR3 length: 13 residues. V lost 1 base to trimming and J lost 3 bases, with 6 bases between them. The CDR3 DNA follows: TGTGCCAGCAGCTTAGGACTAGAAGAGACCCAGTACTTC. Its translation: CASSLGLEETQYF.

This clonotype came up many times. The rearrangement links TRBV6-5 to TRBJ1-6; TRBD1 is a possible D gene (5 bases). This CDR3 spans 13 amino acids. The germline V and J ends were trimmed by 0 bases and 8 bases, with 5 bases remaining between them. Looked up from germline, CDR1 is MNHEY and CDR2 is SVGAGI. CDR3 sequence reads: CASSYSGDSPLHF. CDR3 nucleotide sequence: TGTGCCAGCAGTTACTCAGGGGATTCACCCCTCCACTTT.

This clonotype was seen at least ten times. The V and J genes are TRBV29-1 and TRBJ2-7; the D call may be TRBD1 or TRBD2 (6 bases each). Germline values: CDR1 SQVTM, CDR2 ANQGSEA. The CDR3 consists of 12 residues. V was cut by 6 bases and J by 5 bases, with 14 bases left in between. CDR3 in DNA: TGCAGCGTCGGGGGCCTTCGGCACGAGCAGTACTTC. It yields the protein CSVGGLRHEQYF.

This clonotype was detected ten times or more. The rearrangement uses TRBV28 and TRBJ2-3, with D unresolved. V was cut by 8 bases and J by 2 bases, with 5 bases left in between. CDR1 and CDR2 (germline): MDHEN, SYDVKM. This CDR3 is built from 11 residues. CDR3 in amino acids: CASALTDTQYF. The CDR3 DNA reads TGTGCCAGCGCTCTCACAGATACGCAGTATTTT.

This clonotype appeared many times. The V call is TRBV5-6, the J call TRBJ1-5; D may be TRBD1 (6 bases). The CDR3 runs to 17 residues. Trimming took 1 base from V and 3 from J, leaving 17 bases between them. CDR1 and CDR2 from the germline V gene are SGHDT and YYEEEE. DNA for the CDR3: TGTGCCAGCAGCTTGCTAGGGACACAGCCTTTCAATCAGCCCCAGCATTTT. Residues: CASSLLGTQPFNQPQHF.

This clonotype was counted ten times or more. V usage is TRBV29-1 and J usage is TRBJ2-7; 7 bases agree with TRBD1. Looked up from germline, CDR1 is SQVTM and CDR2 is ANQGSEA. The CDR3 contains 12 residues. V shed 5 bases, J shed 2 bases, and the junction held 3 bases outside the gene matches. CDR3 bases: TGCAGCGTTTGGGACAGCGCCTACGAGCAGTACTTC. It encodes CSVWDSAYEQYF.

There are many counts of this clonotype. The V and J genes are TRBV11-2 and TRBJ2-3, with TRBD1 matching 8 bases. CDR1 is SGHAT and CDR2 is FQNNGV in the germline V gene. After removal of 5 bases from V and 4 bases from J, the junction contained 11 bases not matched to a gene. The CDR3 totals 16 residues. The CDR3 spells CASSHVIRQGPDTQYF. Here the CDR3 DNA reads TGTGCCAGCAGCCACGTGATTCGACAGGGGCCAGATACGCAGTATTTT.

This clonotype was counted many times. The chain joins TRBV7-9 to TRBJ2-7; D perhaps matches TRBD1 (5 bases). Germline assignment: CDR1 SEHNR and CDR2 FQNEAQ (reference sequence). CDR3 length: 14 amino acids. With 2 bases removed from V and 4 bases from J, the gap between germline ends came to 12 bases. The CDR3 protein is CASSLNRKGYEQYF. Here the CDR3 DNA reads TGTGCCAGCAGCTTAAACAGGAAGGGGTACGAGCAGTACTTC.

Ten or more counts support this clonotype. The rearrangement links TRBV7-3 to TRBJ2-7; possibly TRBD2 for D (6 bases). Germline CDR1 SGHTA, CDR2 FQGTGA. V lost 5 bases and J 2 bases, leaving 13 bases between the germline ends. The CDR3 loop spans 14 amino acids. The chain's CDR3 is CASSPYGGTYEQYF. The CDR3, as DNA: TGTGCCAGCAGCCCGTACGGGGGTACCTACGAGCAGTACTTC.

This clonotype was observed many times. The V call is TRBV5-1, the J call TRBJ2-1, with 8 bases identical to TRBD2. Germline lookup yields CDR1 SGHRS and CDR2 YFSETQ. This CDR3 contains 15 residues. After removal of 3 bases from V and 10 bases from J, the junction contained 12 bases not matched to a gene. The CDR3 DNA is TGCGCCAGCAGCTACCCGGGGGGGGGGCAAGCGGAGCAGTTCTTC. Protein product: CASSYPGGGQAEQFF.

This clonotype was seen a handful of times. The rearrangement uses TRBV4-2 and TRBJ1-1, with unresolved D. This CDR3 has 13 residues. V lost 0 bases and J 3 bases, leaving 5 bases between the germline ends. Looked up from germline, CDR1 is LGHNA and CDR2 is YNFKEQ. Here the CDR3 DNA reads TGTGCCAGCAGCCAAGATAGAGACACTGAAGCTTTCTTT. This gives the protein CASSQDRDTEAFF.

The sample holds many counts of this clonotype. This chain links TRBV4-2 with TRBJ2-1; D unresolved. The CDR3 covers 15 residues. Germline CDR1 reads LGHNA; CDR2 reads YNFKEQ. V dropped 2 bases and J dropped 6 bases, with 14 bases sitting between them. The CDR3 loop reads CASSQWRPTLNEQFF. The CDR3 DNA is TGTGCCAGCAGCCAATGGCGTCCTACTCTCAATGAGCAGTTCTTC.